The present entry profiles one T cell receptor beta chain with its context. Its target is not known. The sample comes from a study of T cells in localized non-small cell lung cancer. Germline CDR1 is MNHNS and CDR2 is SASEGT. CDR3 length equals 13 residues. V was shortened by 7 bases and J by 6 bases, with 13 bases between the two germline ends. Clones were sequenced by immunoSEQ multiplex PCR, and TCRdb holds only the in-frame ones, with some missing. Of some 38,000 clones in the sample, roughly 85% were seen once. Findings and caveats of the study: Heterogeneity remains possible, as sequencing covered one tumor region only. The highest T cell clonality was in uninvolved adjacent lung, above tumor. A median of around 60 of the top 100 tumor clones appeared in adjacent lung, which was paired and uninvolved.

The rearrangement uses TRBV6-1 and TRBJ1-5; D is perhaps TRBD1 (6 bases). The receptor's source is a male donor at least 60 years old with stage II lung adenocarcinoma. This material consisted of peripheral blood mononuclear cells, taken before any cancer treatment. The CDR3 DNA is TGTGCCAGCATCCGGGGGCTCGGTCAGCCCCAGCATTTT. Residues: CASIRGLGQPQHF.